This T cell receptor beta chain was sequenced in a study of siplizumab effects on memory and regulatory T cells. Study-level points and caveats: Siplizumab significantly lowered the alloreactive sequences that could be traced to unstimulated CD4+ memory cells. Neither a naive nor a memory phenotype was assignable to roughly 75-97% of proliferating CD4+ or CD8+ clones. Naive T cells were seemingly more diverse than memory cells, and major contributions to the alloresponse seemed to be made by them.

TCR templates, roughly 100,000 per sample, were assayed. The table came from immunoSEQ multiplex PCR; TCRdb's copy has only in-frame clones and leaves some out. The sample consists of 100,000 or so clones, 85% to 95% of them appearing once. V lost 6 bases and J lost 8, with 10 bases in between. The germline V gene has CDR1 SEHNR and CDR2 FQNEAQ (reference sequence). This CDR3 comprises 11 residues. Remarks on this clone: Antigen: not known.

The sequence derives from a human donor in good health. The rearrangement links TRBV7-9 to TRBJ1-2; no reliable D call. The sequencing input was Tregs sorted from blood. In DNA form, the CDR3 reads TGTGCCAGCAGATTGGGAGGGGGCTACACCTTC. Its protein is CASRLGGGYTF.